The 9 T cell receptor beta chains below all came from one sample that was sequenced in a study of cytomegalovirus exposure and HLA in healthy donors. In the PCR, 60 Vbeta and 13 Jbeta primers were used. The table came from immunoSEQ multiplex PCR; TCRdb's copy has only in-frame clones and leaves some out. The data contain some 200,000 clones, about 81% of them seen just once; the ten biggest clones take up approximately 0.8%. Sequencing was performed on PBMCs. The receptors here all came from a woman between 18 and 30 years old in good health and CMV-seronegative.

The chain couples TRBV2 to TRBJ2-2, with TRBD1 matching 7 bases. The germline V gene encodes CDR1 SNHLY and CDR2 FYNNEI. V lost 6 bases, J lost 5 bases, and 24 bases stayed unmatched. The CDR3 totals 20 residues. The CDR3 bases are TGTGCCAGCAGCGGCAAGCCGGGACAGAATCTCTTGAGAGCGACCGGGGAGCTGTTTTTT. Encoded protein: CASSGKPGQNLLRATGELFF.

V and J are TRBV27 and TRBJ2-7; no clear D gene. Per the germline V gene, CDR1 is MNHEY and CDR2 is SMNVEV (reference sequence). CDR3 size: 12 residues. Trimming shortened V by 3 bases and J by 6 bases, and 9 bases separated the two germline ends. This CDR3 reads CASSFSPGEQYF. The CDR3 DNA reads as TGTGCCAGCAGTTTTAGTCCCGGCGAGCAGTACTTC.

V is TRBV7-2 and J is TRBJ2-7, with D perhaps matching TRBD1 (6 bases). CDR3 length: 15 residues. The germline V gene has CDR1 SGHTA and CDR2 FQGNSA. V lost 2 bases and J 7 bases, leaving 18 bases between the germline ends. The CDR3 nucleotides are TGTGCCAGCAGCTTACCGATCGGGACACCGGGGGAGCAGTACTTC. This codes for CASSLPIGTPGEQYF.

The J gene is TRBJ2-3, the V gene TRBV10-1; 10 bases are a match to TRBD1. This CDR3 spans 15 amino acids. Unmatched junction bases numbered 5, after V lost 5 bases and J lost 3 bases. CDR1 and CDR2 (germline): WNHNN, SYGVQD (reference sequence). The CDR3 coding sequence is TGCGCCAGCAGTCGGGACAGGGGAGGGACAGATACGCAGTATTTT. It specifies CASSRDRGGTDTQYF.

The chain is built from TRBV29-1 and TRBJ2-1; 8 nucleotides match TRBD1. The junction had 10 bases not matched to a gene; V was cut back by 7 bases and J by 5 bases. The V gene's germline CDR1 is SQVTM and CDR2 ANQGSEA. The CDR3 has 14 amino acids. This CDR3 is CSAERTGSHNEQFF. The CDR3 DNA reads TGCAGCGCCGAAAGGACAGGGAGTCACAATGAGCAGTTCTTC.

This sequence joins TRBV6-1 and TRBJ1-4, with D possibly matching TRBD1 (5 bases). V was clipped by 4 bases and J by 1 base, with 10 bases between them. CDR1 and CDR2 from the germline V gene are MNHNS and SASEGT. This CDR3 is built from 15 residues. In nucleotides, the CDR3 is TGTGCCAGCAGTGGGACGGGGGTAACTAATGAAAAACTGTTTTTT. Translated: CASSGTGVTNEKLFF.

The chain couples TRBV15 to TRBJ2-1; 9 positions agree with TRBD1. The length of the CDR3 is 14 residues. Germline-derived CDR1 and CDR2 are LNHNV and YYDKDF (reference sequence). The junction had 7 bases not matched to a gene; V was cut back by 9 bases and J by 4 bases. The CDR3 loop reads CATIPGTGYNEQFF. As DNA, the CDR3 is TGTGCCACGATTCCCGGGACAGGGTACAATGAGCAGTTCTTC.

The chain couples TRBV7-8 to TRBJ1-5, with TRBD1 matching 7 bases. The CDR3 consists of 18 residues. The ends lost 4 bases at V and 0 bases at J; junction bases unmatched: 12. In germline, CDR1 is SGHVS, CDR2 FQNEAQ. CDR3 in DNA: TGTGCCAGCAGCTCCGGGACAGAGCCCTATTATAGCAATCAGCCCCAGCATTTT. This translates into CASSSGTEPYYSNQPQHF.

The chain couples TRBV5-1 to TRBJ2-1; 9 bases map to TRBD1. Germline V gene data show CDR1 as SGHRS and CDR2 as YFSETQ. This CDR3 has 16 residues. J was trimmed by 2 bases and V by 4 bases; bases with no gene match: 7. Written as DNA, the CDR3 is TGCGCCAGCAGCCCAAATACAGGGGGCCCCTACAATGAGCAGTTCTTC. This gives the protein CASSPNTGGPYNEQFF.